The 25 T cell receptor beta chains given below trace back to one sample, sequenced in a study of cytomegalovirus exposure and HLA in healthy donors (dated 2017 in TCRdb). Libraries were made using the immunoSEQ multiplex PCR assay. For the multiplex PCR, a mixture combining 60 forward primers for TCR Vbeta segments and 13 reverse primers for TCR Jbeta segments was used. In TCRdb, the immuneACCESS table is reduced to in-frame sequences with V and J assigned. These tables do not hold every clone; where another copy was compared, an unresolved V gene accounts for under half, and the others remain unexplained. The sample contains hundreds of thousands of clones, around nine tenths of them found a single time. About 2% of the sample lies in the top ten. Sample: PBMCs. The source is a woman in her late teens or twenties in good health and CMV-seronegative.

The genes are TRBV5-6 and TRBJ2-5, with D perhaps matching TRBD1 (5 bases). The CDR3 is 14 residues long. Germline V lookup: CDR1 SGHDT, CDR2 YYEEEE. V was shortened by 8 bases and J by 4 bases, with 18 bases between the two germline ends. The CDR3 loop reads CASALFRVSETQYF. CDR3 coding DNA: TGTGCCAGTGCCCTCTTCAGGGTCTCAGAGACCCAGTACTTC. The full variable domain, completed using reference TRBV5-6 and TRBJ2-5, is DAGVTQSPTHLIKTRGQQVTLRCSPKSGHDTVSWYQQALGQGPQFIFQYYEEEERQRGNFPDRFSGHQFPNYSSELNVNALLLGDSALYLCASALFRVSETQYFGPGTRLLVL.

This chain's CDR3 is CAISDRQGETQYF. The CDR3 region has the DNA TGTGCCATCAGCGATAGACAGGGGGAGACCCAGTACTTC. V gene TRBV10-3 combines with J gene TRBJ2-5, with 8 bases identical to TRBD1. Germline assignment: CDR1 ENHRY and CDR2 SYGVKD. CDR3 length equals 13 residues. J gave up 5 bases and V 6 bases, and 5 bases lay outside the gene matches.

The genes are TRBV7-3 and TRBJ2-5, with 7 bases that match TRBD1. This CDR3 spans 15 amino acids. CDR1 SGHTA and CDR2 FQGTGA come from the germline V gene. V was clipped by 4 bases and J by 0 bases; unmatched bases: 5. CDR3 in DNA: TGTGCCAGCAGCTCGGGACAGAAGTACCAAGAGACCCAGTACTTC. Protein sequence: CASSSGQKYQETQYF.

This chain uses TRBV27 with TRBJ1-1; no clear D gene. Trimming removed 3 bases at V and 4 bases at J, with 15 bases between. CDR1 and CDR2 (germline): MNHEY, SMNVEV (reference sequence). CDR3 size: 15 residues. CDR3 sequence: CASSFLDTLGTEAFF. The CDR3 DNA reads TGTGCCAGCAGTTTTCTTGACACGTTGGGCACTGAAGCTTTCTTT.

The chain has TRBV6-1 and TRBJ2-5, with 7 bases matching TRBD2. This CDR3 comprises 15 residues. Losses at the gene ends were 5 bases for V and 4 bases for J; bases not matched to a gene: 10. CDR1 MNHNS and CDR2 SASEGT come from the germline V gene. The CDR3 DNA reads TGTGCCAGCAGTACAGCGGGGACGTATCTAGAGACCCAGTACTTC. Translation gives CASSTAGTYLETQYF.

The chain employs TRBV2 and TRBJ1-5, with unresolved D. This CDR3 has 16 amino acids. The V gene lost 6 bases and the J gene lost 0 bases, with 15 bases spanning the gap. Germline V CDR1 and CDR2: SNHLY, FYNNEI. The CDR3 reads CASRMRREDSNQPQHF. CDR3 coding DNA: TGTGCCAGCAGAATGAGGCGAGAGGATAGCAATCAGCCCCAGCATTTT.

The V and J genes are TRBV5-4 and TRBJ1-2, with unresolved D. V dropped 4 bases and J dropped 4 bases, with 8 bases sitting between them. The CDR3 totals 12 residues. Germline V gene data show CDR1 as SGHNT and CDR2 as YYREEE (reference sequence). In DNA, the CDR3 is TGTGCCAGCAGCGAGGAGGGCTATGGCTACACCTTC. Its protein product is CASSEEGYGYTF.

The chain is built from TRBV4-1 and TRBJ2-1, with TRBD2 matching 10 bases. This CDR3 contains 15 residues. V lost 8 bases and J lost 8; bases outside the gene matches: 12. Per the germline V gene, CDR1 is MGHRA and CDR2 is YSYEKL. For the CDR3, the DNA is TGCGCCAGCCGAAACCCCGGGACTAGCGACTATGAGCAGTTCTTC. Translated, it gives CASRNPGTSDYEQFF.

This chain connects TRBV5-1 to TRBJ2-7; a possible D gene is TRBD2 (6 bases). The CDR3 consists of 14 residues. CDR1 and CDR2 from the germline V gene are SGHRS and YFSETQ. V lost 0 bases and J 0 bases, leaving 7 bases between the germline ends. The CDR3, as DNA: TGCGCCAGCAGCTTGGTAGCGGTCTCCTACGAGCAGTACTTC. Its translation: CASSLVAVSYEQYF.

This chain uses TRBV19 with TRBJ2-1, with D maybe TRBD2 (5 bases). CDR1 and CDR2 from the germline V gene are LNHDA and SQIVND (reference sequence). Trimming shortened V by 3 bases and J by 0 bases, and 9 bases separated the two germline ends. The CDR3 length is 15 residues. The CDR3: CASSMDRGSYNEQFF. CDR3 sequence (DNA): TGTGCCAGTAGTATGGATCGGGGCTCCTACAATGAGCAGTTCTTC.

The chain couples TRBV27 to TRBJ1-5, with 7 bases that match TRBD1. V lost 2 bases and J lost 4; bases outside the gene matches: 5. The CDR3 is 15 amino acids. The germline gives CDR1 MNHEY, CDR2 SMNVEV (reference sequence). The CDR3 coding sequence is TGTGCCAGCAGTTTAGGTGGGACAGCAAATCAGCCCCAGCATTTT. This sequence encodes CASSLGGTANQPQHF.

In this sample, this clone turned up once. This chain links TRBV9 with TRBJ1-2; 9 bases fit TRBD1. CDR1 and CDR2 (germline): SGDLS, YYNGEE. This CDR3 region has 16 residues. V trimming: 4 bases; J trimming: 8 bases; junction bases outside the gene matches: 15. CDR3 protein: CASSRIMGQGQEGYTF. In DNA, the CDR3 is TGTGCCAGCAGCCGAATTATGGGACAGGGCCAAGAGGGCTACACCTTC.

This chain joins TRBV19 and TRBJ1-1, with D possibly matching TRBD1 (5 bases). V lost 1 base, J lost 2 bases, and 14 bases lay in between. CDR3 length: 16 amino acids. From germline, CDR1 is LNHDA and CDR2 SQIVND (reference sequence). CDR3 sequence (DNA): TGTGCCAGTAGTATAGGTTGGGGGGATCTCAACACTGAAGCTTTCTTT. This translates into CASSIGWGDLNTEAFF.

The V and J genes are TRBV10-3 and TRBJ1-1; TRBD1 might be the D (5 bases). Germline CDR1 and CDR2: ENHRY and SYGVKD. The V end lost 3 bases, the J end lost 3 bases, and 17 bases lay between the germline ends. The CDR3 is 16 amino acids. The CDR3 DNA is TGTGCCATCAGTGAAGTGGTGGGGGGGACGGACACTGAAGCTTTCTTT. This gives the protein CAISEVVGGTDTEAFF.

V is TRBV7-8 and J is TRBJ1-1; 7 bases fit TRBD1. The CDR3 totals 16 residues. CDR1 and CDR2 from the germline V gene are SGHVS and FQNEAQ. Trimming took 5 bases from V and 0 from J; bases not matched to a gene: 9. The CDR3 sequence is CASSLRDSSMNTEAFF. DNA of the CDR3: TGTGCCAGCAGCCTCCGGGACAGCTCCATGAACACTGAAGCTTTCTTT.

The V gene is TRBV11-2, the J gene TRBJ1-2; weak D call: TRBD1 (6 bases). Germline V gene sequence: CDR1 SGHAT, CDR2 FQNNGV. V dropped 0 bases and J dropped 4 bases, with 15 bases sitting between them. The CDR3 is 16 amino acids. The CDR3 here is CASSLDHRADLYGYTF. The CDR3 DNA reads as TGTGCCAGCAGCTTAGATCACAGGGCCGACCTCTATGGCTACACCTTC.

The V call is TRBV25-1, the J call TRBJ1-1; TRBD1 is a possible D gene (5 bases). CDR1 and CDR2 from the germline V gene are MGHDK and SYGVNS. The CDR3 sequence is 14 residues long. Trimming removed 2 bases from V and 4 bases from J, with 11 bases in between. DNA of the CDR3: TGTGCCAGCAGTGAAATAGGGGCGGTCACTGAAGCTTTCTTT. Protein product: CASSEIGAVTEAFF. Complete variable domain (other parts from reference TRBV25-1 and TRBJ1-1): EADIYQTPRYLVIGTGKKITLECSQTMGHDKMYWYQQDPGMELHLIHYSYGVNSTEKGDLSSESTVSRIRTEHFPLTLESARPSHTSQYLCASSEIGAVTEAFFGQGTRLTVV.

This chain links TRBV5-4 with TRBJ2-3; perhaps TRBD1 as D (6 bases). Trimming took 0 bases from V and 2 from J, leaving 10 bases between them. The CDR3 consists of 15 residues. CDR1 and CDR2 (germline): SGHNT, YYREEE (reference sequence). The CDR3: CASSLEQGPTDTQYF. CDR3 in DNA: TGTGCCAGCAGCTTGGAACAGGGCCCCACAGATACGCAGTATTTT.

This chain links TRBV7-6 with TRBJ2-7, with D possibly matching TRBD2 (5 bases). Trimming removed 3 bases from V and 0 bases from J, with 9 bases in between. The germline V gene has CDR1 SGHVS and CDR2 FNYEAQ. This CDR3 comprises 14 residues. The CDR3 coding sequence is TGTGCCAGCAGCTTCTCGGGATCCTCCTACGAGCAGTACTTC. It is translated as CASSFSGSSYEQYF. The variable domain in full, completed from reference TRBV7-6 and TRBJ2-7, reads GAGVSQSPRYKVTKRGQDVALRCDPISGHVSLYWYRQALGQGPEFLTYFNYEAQQDKSGLPNDRFSAERPEGSISTLTIQRTEQRDSAMYRCASSFSGSSYEQYFGPGTRLTVT.

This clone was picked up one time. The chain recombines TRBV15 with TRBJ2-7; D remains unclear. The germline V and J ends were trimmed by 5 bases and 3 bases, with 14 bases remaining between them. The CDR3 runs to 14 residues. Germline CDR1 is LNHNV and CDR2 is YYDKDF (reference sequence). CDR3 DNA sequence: TGTGCCACCAGCCGCTACAGAGAAAACTACGAGCAGTACTTC. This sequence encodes CATSRYRENYEQYF.

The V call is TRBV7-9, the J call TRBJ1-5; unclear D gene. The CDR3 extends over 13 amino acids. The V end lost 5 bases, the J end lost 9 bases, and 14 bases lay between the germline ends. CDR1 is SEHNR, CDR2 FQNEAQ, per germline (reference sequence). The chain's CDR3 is CASSPDTVGPQHF. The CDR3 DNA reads TGTGCCAGCAGCCCTGACACGGTCGGGCCCCAGCATTTT.

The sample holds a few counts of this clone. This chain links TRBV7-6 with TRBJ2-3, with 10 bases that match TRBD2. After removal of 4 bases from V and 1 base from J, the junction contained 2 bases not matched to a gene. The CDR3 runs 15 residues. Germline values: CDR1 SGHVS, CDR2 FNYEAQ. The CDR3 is CASSSLAGGTDTQYF. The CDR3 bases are TGTGCCAGCAGCTCGCTAGCGGGGGGCACAGATACGCAGTATTTT.

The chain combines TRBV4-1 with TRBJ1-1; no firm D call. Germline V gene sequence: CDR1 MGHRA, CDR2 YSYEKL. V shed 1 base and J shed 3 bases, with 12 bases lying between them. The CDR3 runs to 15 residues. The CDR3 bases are TGCGCCAGCAGCCAAGTATTCCGAGGTTACACTGAAGCTTTCTTT. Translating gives CASSQVFRGYTEAFF.

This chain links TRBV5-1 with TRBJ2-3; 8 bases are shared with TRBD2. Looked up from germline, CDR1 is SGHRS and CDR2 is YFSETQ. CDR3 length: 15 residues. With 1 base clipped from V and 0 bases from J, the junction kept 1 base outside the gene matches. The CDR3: CASSLQRGSTDTQYF. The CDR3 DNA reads TGCGCCAGCAGCTTGCAGCGGGGGAGCACAGATACGCAGTATTTT.

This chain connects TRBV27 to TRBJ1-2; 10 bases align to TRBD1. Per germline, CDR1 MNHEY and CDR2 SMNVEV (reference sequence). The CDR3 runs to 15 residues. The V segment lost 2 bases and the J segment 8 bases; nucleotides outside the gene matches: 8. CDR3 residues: CASSLRGQGRGGYTF. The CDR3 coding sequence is TGTGCCAGCAGTTTAAGGGGACAGGGGAGGGGGGGCTACACCTTC.